Listed below are T cell receptor beta chains from one sample, sequenced in a study of a mutant IDH1 vaccine in newly diagnosed glioma. The antigens for these receptors are not known. Using immunoSEQ multiplex PCR, the repertoire was profiled, and TCRdb retains in-frame clones only, with some absent. This sample has 60,000 to 65,000 clones, with 75% to 85% found just once. The input for sequencing was PBMCs, taken from a glioma patient whose treatment included an IDH1 peptide vaccine. The receptor source for this set is a man aged 40-55 years with glioma. CDR3s include the opening cysteine and the closing phenylalanine or tryptophan. A D gene is named only where the DNA matches it firmly. Clone size is not always given. Where it is, it says once, few, many or a class for expanded clones.

>NA|TRBV11-2|NA|TRBJ2-7
CASSSSSGSLNYEQYF
TGTGCCAGCAGCTCCTCATCCGGGAGCTTAAACTACGAGCAGTACTTC
>NA|TRBV9|NA|TRBJ2-4
CASSLNGGAKNIQYF
TGTGCCAGCAGCCTCAACGGGGGAGCCAAAAACATTCAGTACTTC
>NA|TRBV12-5|few|TRBJ1-1
CASGFGEGTEAFF
TGTGCTAGTGGTTTTGGGGAGGGGACTGAAGCTTTCTTT
>NA|TRBV6-1|NA|TRBJ1-1
CASSEEAGTTEAFF
TGTGCCAGCAGTGAAGAGGCAGGGACCACTGAAGCTTTCTTT
>TRBD2|TRBV18|NA|TRBJ2-3
CASSETSGYTDTQYF
TGTGCCAGCTCAGAGACTAGCGGATACACAGATACGCAGTATTTT
>NA|TRBV19|medium-sized|TRBJ1-5
CASNGGLIQPQHF
TGTGCCAGTAACGGGGGGCTGATTCAGCCCCAGCATTTT
>NA|TRBV5-4|NA|TRBJ2-7
CASSSGRGEQYF
TGTGCCAGCAGCTCGGGTCGCGGAGAGCAGTACTTC
>TRBD1|TRBV5-1|NA|TRBJ1-2
CASSLQGVVDNYGYTF
TGCGCCAGCAGCTTGCAGGGGGTGGTGGATAACTATGGCTACACCTTC
>NA|TRBV7-2|NA|TRBJ2-3
CASSPLRAGGDTQYF
TGTGCCAGCAGCCCTCTTAGGGCTGGGGGAGATACGCAGTATTTT
>NA|TRBV14|once|TRBJ1-2
CASSARLSPGYGYTF
TGTGCCAGCAGCGCCCGACTGAGTCCCGGCTATGGCTACACCTTC
>TRBD2|TRBV5-5|NA|TRBJ2-2
CASSLVVAGAQNTGELFF
TGTGCCAGCAGCTTGGTTGTAGCGGGGGCCCAGAACACCGGGGAGCTGTTTTTT
>NA|TRBV4-1|NA|TRBJ2-1
CASSQGPSSYNEQFF
TGCGCCAGCAGCCAAGGACCGTCTTCTTACAATGAGCAGTTCTTC
>TRBD2|TRBV5-4|NA|TRBJ2-7
CASSGPGTSGISYEQYF
TGTGCCAGCAGCGGACCCGGGACTAGCGGGATTTCCTACGAGCAGTACTTC
>TRBD2|TRBV15|NA|TRBJ2-3
CATSRDREVRADTQYF
TGTGCCACCAGCAGAGATCGGGAGGTTAGGGCAGATACGCAGTATTTT
>TRBD2|TRBV5-4|NA|TRBJ2-1
CASSLAGVLGNEQFF
TGTGCCAGCAGCTTAGCGGGAGTCCTGGGGAATGAGCAGTTCTTC
>NA|TRBV7-2|NA|TRBJ1-2
CASSREGINYGYTF
TGTGCCAGCAGCCGGGAAGGGATTAACTATGGCTACACCTTC
>NA|TRBV18|NA|TRBJ2-7
CASSPGGGRAYEQYF
TGTGCCAGCTCACCGGGAGGGGGCAGGGCATACGAGCAGTACTTC
>TRBD1|TRBV5-1|NA|TRBJ1-1
CASSRGQGSVAFF
TGCGCCAGCAGCCGGGGACAGGGGAGTGTGGCTTTCTTT
>NA|TRBV5-6|NA|TRBJ2-7
CASSFGSSYEQYF
TGTGCCAGCAGCTTTGGGAGCTCCTACGAGCAGTACTTC
>NA|TRBV28|NA|TRBJ2-6
CASLDPGANVLTF
TGTGCCAGCCTCGACCCTGGGGCCAACGTCCTGACTTTC
>NA|TRBV2|few|TRBJ1-3
CASVSTSGNTIYF
TGTGCCAGTGTCAGCACCTCTGGAAACACCATATATTTT
>NA|TRBV18|NA|TRBJ2-7
CASSPERTPPGEQYF
TGTGCCAGCTCACCAGAGAGGACACCACCGGGCGAGCAGTACTTC
>NA|TRBV6-5|NA|TRBJ1-1
CASSVQMNTEAFF
TGTGCCAGCAGCGTACAAATGAACACTGAAGCTTTCTTT
>NA|TRBV5-1|NA|TRBJ2-1
CASSTAFRAEQFF
TGCGCCAGCAGCACGGCCTTCCGGGCCGAGCAGTTCTTC
>TRBD2|TRBV11-2|NA|TRBJ2-3
CASSTSGGRADTQYF
TGTGCCAGCAGTACTAGCGGGGGGCGCGCAGATACGCAGTATTTT
>NA|TRBV30|few|TRBJ1-5
CAWTRGGLGNQPQHF
TGTGCCTGGACCAGGGGAGGGTTAGGCAATCAGCCCCAGCATTTT
>NA|TRBV7-7|once|TRBJ1-2
CASVYVGYTF
TGTGCTAGCGTCTATGTGGGCTACACCTTC
>NA|TRBV19|NA|TRBJ1-2
CASTPGWGGNGYTF
TGTGCCAGTACCCCGGGTTGGGGAGGCAATGGCTACACCTTC
>TRBD1|TRBV4-1|NA|TRBJ1-1
CASSQGRVGQGRVEAFF
TGCGCCAGCAGCCAAGGACGGGTGGGACAGGGGCGCGTTGAAGCTTTCTTT
>NA|TRBV27|NA|TRBJ2-7
CASTPSWPLSYEQYF
TGTGCCAGCACCCCGTCCTGGCCCCTATCCTACGAGCAGTACTTC
>TRBD2|TRBV5-1|NA|TRBJ2-3
CASSLTSGPSTDTQYF
TGCGCCAGCAGCTTGACTAGCGGGCCTAGCACAGATACGCAGTATTTT
>NA|TRBV11-1|NA|TRBJ2-7
CASSSQGGPYEQYF
TGTGCCAGCAGCTCCCAAGGGGGGCCCTACGAGCAGTACTTC
>TRBD1|TRBV2|few|TRBJ1-1
CASSQDRVNTEAFF
TGTGCCAGCAGTCAGGACAGGGTGAACACTGAAGCTTTCTTT
>NA|TRBV6-5|NA|TRBJ1-1
CASSPAAVNTEAFF
TGTGCCAGCAGTCCCGCGGCGGTGAACACTGAAGCTTTCTTT
>NA|TRBV7-2|NA|TRBJ2-5
CASSLLGRGIQETQYF
TGTGCCAGCAGCTTATTAGGGCGGGGCATCCAAGAGACCCAGTACTTC
>NA|TRBV30|medium-sized|TRBJ1-1
CAWSEGTDTEAFF
TGTGCCTGGAGTGAGGGGACCGACACTGAAGCTTTCTTT
>NA|TRBV4-2|NA|TRBJ2-5
CASSPRQEPQETQYF
TGTGCCAGCAGCCCGCGACAGGAGCCACAAGAGACCCAGTACTTC
>NA|TRBV7-2|once|TRBJ2-7
CASSLGQGFYYEQYF
TGTGCCAGCAGCTTAGGGCAGGGGTTCTACTACGAGCAGTACTTC
>TRBD1|TRBV4-3|NA|TRBJ1-5
CASSQDKGGGQFNQPQHF
TGCGCCAGCAGCCAAGATAAGGGGGGGGGACAGTTCAATCAGCCCCAGCATTTT
>TRBD1|TRBV4-2|NA|TRBJ1-1
CASSLRQGRTEAFF
TGTGCCAGCAGCCTGAGACAGGGACGGACTGAAGCTTTCTTT